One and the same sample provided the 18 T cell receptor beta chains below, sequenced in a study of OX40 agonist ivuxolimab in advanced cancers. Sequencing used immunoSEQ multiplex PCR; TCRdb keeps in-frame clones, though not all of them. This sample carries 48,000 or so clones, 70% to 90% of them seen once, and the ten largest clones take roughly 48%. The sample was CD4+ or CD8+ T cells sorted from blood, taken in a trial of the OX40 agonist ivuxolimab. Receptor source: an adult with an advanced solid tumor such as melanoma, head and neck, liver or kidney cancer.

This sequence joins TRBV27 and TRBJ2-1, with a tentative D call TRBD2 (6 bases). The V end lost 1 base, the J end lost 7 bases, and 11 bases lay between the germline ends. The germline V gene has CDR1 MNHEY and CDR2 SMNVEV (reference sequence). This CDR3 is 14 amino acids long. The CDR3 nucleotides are TGTGCCAGCAGTTTATATCTAGCGCTAAATGAGCAGTTCTTC. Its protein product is CASSLYLALNEQFF.

The CDR3 nucleotides are TGTGCCATCAGTGGACAGGGGGCGACAAGAACCCAGTACTTC. It encodes CAISGQGATRTQYF. The J gene is TRBJ2-5, the V gene TRBV10-3, with TRBD1 matching 10 bases. CDR1 is ENHRY, CDR2 SYGVKD, per germline. This CDR3 contains 14 residues. V lost 4 bases to trimming and J lost 8 bases; unmatched junction nucleotides: 7.

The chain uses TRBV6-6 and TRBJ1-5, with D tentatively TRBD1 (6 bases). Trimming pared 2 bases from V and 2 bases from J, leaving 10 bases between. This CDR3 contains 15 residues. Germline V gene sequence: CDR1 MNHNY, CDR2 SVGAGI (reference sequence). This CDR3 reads CASSYPGEGNQPQHF. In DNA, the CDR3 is TGTGCCAGCAGTTACCCAGGGGAGGGCAATCAGCCCCAGCATTTT.

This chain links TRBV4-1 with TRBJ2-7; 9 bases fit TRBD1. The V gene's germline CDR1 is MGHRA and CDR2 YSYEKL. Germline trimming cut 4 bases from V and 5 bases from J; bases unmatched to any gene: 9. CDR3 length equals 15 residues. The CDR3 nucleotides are TGCGCCAGCAGCCCGACCGGGACAGGGAGCCACGAGCAGTACTTC. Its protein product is CASSPTGTGSHEQYF.

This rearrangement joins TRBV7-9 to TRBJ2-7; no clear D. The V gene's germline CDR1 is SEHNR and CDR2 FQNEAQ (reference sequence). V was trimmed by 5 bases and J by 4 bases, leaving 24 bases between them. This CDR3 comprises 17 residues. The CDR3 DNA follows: TGTGCCAGCAGCGCAAGATACGGAGACCGAACAGTTTACGAGCAGTACTTC. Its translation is CASSARYGDRTVYEQYF.

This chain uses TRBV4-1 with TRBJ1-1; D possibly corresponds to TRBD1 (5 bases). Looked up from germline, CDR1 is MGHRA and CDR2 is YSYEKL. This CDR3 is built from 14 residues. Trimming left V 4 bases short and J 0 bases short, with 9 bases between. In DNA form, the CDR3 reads TGCGCCAGCAGCCCTGAGGGGATGAACACTGAAGCTTTCTTT. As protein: CASSPEGMNTEAFF.

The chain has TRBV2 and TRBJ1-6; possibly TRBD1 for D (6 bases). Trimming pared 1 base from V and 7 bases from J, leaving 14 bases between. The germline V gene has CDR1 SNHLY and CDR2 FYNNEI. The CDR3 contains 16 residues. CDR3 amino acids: CASSEGQGLWNSPLHF. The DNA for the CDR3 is TGTGCCAGCAGTGAAGGTCAGGGGTTGTGGAATTCACCCCTCCACTTT.

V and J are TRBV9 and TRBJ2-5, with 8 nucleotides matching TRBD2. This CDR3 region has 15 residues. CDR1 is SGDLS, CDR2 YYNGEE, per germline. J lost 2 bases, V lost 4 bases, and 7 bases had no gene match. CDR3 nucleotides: TGTGCCAGCAGCCTAAGCGGGGGCGGACAAGAGACCCAGTACTTC. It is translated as CASSLSGGGQETQYF.

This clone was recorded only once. CDR3 sequence reads: CASSFQGRGEQYF. DNA for the CDR3: TGTGCCAGCAGCTTTCAGGGGAGGGGTGAGCAGTACTTC. The gene calls are TRBV7-2 and TRBJ2-7, with D tentatively TRBD2 (7 bases). The germline V gene encodes CDR1 SGHTA and CDR2 FQGNSA. V was trimmed by 3 bases and J by 7 bases, leaving 13 bases between them. The CDR3 covers 13 residues.

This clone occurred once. The CDR3 sequence: CAWSVIGGEETQYF. CDR3 sequence (DNA): TGTGCCTGGAGTGTAATCGGGGGGGAAGAGACCCAGTACTTC. The rearrangement uses TRBV30 and TRBJ2-5; 8 positions agree with TRBD2. Germline CDR1 is GTSNPN and CDR2 is SVGIG (reference sequence). The V and J ends lost 0 bases and 3 bases, in that order; junction bases with no gene match: 3. The CDR3 consists of 14 residues.

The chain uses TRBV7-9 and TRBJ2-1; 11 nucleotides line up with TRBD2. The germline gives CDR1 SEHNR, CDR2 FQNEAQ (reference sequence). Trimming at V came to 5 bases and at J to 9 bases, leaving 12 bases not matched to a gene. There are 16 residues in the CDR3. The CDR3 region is CASSPQTSGAPGEQFF. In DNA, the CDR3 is TGTGCCAGCAGCCCGCAGACTAGCGGGGCCCCCGGTGAGCAGTTCTTC.

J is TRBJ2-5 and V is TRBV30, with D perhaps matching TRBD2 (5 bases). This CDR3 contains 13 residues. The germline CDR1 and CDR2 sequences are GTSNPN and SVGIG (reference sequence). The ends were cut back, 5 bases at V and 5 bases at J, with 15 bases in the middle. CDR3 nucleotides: TGTGCCTGGGGGAGCGGTGGCTTGGAGACCCAGTACTTC. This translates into CAWGSGGLETQYF.

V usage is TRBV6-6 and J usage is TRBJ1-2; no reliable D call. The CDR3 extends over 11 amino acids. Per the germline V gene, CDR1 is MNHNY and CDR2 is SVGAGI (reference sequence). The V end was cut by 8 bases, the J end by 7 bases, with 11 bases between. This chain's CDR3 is CASFNSAGYTF. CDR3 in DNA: TGTGCCAGCTTTAACAGTGCTGGCTACACCTTC.

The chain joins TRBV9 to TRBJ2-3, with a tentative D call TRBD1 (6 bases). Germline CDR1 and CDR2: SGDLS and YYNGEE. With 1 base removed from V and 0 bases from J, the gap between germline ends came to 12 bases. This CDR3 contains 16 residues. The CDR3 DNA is TGTGCCAGCAGCGTACAGGGGCAAACTAGCACAGATACGCAGTATTTT. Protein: CASSVQGQTSTDTQYF.

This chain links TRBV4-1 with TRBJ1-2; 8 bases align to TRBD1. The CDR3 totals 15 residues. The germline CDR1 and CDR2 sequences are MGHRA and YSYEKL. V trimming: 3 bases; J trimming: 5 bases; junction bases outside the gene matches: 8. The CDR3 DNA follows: TGCGCCAGCAGCCAGCACGACAGGGGAGATTATGGCTACACCTTC. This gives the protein CASSQHDRGDYGYTF.

The CDR3 loop reads CASSVPLQGAKDTQYF. CDR3 bases: TGTGCCAGCAGCGTACCACTCCAGGGCGCTAAAGATACGCAGTATTTT. V usage is TRBV4-2 and J usage is TRBJ2-3, with D perhaps matching TRBD1 (5 bases). The germline V and J ends were trimmed by 5 bases and 5 bases, with 20 bases remaining between them. The CDR3 length is 16 residues. The germline V gene encodes CDR1 LGHNA and CDR2 YNFKEQ.

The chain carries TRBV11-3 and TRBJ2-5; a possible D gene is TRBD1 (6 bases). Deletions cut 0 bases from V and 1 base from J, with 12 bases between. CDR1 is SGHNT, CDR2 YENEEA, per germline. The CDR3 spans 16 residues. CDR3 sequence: CASSLESGESQETQYF. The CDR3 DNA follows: TGTGCCAGCAGCTTAGAATCAGGGGAAAGCCAAGAGACCCAGTACTTC.

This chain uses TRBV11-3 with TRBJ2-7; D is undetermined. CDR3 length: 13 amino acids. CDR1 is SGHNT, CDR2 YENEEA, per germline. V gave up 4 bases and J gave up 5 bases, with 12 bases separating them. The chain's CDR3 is CASSSPLTDEQYF. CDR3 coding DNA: TGTGCCAGCAGCTCCCCGCTGACCGACGAGCAGTACTTC.